A selection of T cell receptor beta chains follows, all from one sample in a study of T cells in Graves' hyperthyroidism and ophthalmopathy. TCRdb reprocessed the multiplex PCR reads via MiXCR and lists one record per CDR3 protein. Of hundreds of thousands of distinct CDR3 sequences listed, about a fifth are singletons. The sample was blood. These receptors originate from a man aged 25-45 years with Graves' ophthalmopathy. CDR3s include the opening cysteine and the closing phenylalanine or tryptophan. D genes are given only for firm matches. Only some rows state a clone size, as once, few, many or a class for expanded clones.

clone_size	v_call	cdr3_length	j_call	d_call	cdr3_aa	cdr3_nt
-	TRBV27	14	TRBJ2-1	TRBD2	CASSYEGGRDEQFF	TGTGCCAGCAGTTACGAGGGAGGGCGGGATGAGCAGTTCTTC
many	TRBV11-2	14	TRBJ2-1	TRBD1	CASSLTQGAGEQFF	TGTGCCAGCAGCTTGACGCAGGGGGCTGGTGAGCAGTTCTTC
-	TRBV29-1	12	TRBJ2-1	-	CSVELAYNEQFF	TGCAGCGTTGAGCTAGCCTACAATGAGCAGTTCTTC
many	TRBV28	14	TRBJ1-5	-	CASRGNTFGQPQHF	TGTGCCAGCAGGGGGAACACCTTTGGTCAGCCCCAGCATTTT
-	TRBV9	16	TRBJ1-2	-	CASSVATGGGSYGYTF	TGTGCCAGCAGCGTAGCAACAGGTGGTGGTTCCTATGGCTACACCTTC
many	TRBV2	11	TRBJ2-2	-	CAGRNTGELFF	TGTGCCGGCCGCAACACCGGGGAGCTGTTTTTT
-	TRBV20-1	14	TRBJ2-2	-	CSARSAGNTGELFF	TGCAGTGCTAGATCAGCGGGGAACACCGGGGAGCTGTTTTTT
-	TRBV9	14	TRBJ2-2	-	CASSQRTETGELFF	TGTGCCAGCAGCCAAAGGACAGAGACCGGGGAGCTGTTTTTT
many	TRBV5-1	14	TRBJ1-1	-	CASSLRDLGTEAFF	TGCGCCAGCAGCCTCCGGGACCTCGGCACTGAAGCTTTCTTT
-	TRBV20-1	13	TRBJ1-5	TRBD1	CSATGGRNQPQHF	TGCAGTGCCACAGGGGGGCGCAATCAGCCCCAGCATTTT
-	TRBV19	14	TRBJ1-5	-	CASSIGGNNQPQHF	TGTGCCAGTAGTATCGGGGGAAACAATCAGCCCCAGCATTTT
-	TRBV9	18	TRBJ2-1	TRBD2	CASSPQGVVGGGVREQFF	TGTGCCAGCAGCCCTCAAGGCGTGGTTGGCGGGGGGGTTAGAGAGCAGTTCTTC
few	TRBV18	15	TRBJ2-7	-	CASSPPTGSSYEQYF	TGTGCCAGCTCACCCCCCACAGGGAGCTCCTACGAGCAGTACTTC
few	TRBV5-5	14	TRBJ2-5	-	CASSVRHLQETQYF	TGTGCCAGCAGCGTGAGACATCTCCAAGAGACCCAGTACTTC
few	TRBV5-1	12	TRBJ1-1	-	CASSSDWSEAFF	TGCGCCAGCAGCTCCGACTGGAGTGAAGCTTTCTTT
-	TRBV27	16	TRBJ1-5	-	CASSSSGAPSNQPQHF	TGTGCCAGCAGTTCATCGGGGGCGCCCAGCAATCAGCCCCAGCATTTT
many	TRBV7-8	13	TRBJ2-7	-	CASSLRQDYEQYF	TGTGCCAGCAGCTTAAGGCAGGACTACGAGCAGTACTTC
-	TRBV19	14	TRBJ2-2	TRBD1	CAAHPQGAYWELFF	TGTGCCGCACATCCACAGGGGGCATATTGGGAGCTGTTTTTT